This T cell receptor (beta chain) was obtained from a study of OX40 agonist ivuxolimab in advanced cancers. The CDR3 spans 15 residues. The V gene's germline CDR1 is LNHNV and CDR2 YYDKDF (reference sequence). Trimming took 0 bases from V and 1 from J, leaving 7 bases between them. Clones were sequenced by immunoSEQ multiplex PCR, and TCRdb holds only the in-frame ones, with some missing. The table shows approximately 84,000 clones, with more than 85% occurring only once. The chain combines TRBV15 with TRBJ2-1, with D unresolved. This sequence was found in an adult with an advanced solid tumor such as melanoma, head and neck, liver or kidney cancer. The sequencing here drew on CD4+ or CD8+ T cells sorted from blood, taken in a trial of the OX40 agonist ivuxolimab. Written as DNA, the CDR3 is TGTGCCACCAGCAGAGATAGTGGATCCTACAATGAGCAGTTCTTC. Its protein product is CATSRDSGSYNEQFF.